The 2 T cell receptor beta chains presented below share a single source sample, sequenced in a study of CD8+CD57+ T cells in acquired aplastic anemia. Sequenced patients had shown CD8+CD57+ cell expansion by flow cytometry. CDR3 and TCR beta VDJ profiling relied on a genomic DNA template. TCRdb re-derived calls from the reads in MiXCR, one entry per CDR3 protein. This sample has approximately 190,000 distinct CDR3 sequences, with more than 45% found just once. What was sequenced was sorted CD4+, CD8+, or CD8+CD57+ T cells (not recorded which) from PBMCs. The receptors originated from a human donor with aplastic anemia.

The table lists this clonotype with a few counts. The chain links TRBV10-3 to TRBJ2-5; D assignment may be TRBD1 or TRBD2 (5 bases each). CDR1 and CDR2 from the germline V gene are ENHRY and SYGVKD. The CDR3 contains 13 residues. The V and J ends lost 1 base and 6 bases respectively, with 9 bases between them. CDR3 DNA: TGTGCCATCAGTGAGTACCAGGGACAGACCCAGTACTTC. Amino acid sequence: CAISEYQGQTQYF.

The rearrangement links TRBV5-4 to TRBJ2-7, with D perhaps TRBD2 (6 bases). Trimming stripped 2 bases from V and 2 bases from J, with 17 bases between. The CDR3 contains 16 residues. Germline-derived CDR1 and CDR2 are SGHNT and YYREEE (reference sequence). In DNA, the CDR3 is TGTGCCAGCAGCTTAGGACTACCAAAATTAACCTACGAGCAGTACTTC. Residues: CASSLGLPKLTYEQYF.